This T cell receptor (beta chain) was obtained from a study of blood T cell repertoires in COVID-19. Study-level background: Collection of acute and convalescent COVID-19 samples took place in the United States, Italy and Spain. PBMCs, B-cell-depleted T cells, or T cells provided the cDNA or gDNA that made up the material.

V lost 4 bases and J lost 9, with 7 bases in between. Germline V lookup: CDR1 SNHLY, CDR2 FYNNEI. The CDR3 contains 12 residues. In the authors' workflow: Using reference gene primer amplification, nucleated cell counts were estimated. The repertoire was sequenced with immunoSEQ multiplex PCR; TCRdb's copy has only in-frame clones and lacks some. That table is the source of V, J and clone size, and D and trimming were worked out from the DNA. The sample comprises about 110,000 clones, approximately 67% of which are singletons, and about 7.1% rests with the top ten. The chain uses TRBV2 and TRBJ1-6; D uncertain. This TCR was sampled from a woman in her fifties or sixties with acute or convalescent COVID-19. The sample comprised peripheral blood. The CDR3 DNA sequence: TGTGCCAGCAGTGTTGGGAGTTCACCCCTCCACTTT. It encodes CASSVGSSPLHF.